What follows are 32 T cell receptor beta chains derived from one specimen sequenced in a study of blood T cell repertoires in COVID-19. Assay: immunoSEQ multiplex PCR; the TCRdb copy retains only in-frame clones and omits some. The table includes 110,000 to 150,000 clones, about 84% detected once. Specimen: PBMCs or T cells enriched from blood (not recorded which). Source of these receptors: a woman aged 18-30 years who had been exposed to COVID-19.

This chain connects TRBV18 to TRBJ1-5; TRBD1 might be the D (6 bases). Germline CDR1 reads KGHSH; CDR2 reads LQKENI. The CDR3 sequence is 16 residues long. The V end lost 6 bases, the J end lost 3 bases, and 18 bases lay between the germline ends. The CDR3 sequence is CASSLRGPGDNQPQHF. CDR3 in DNA: TGTGCCAGCTCCCTTCGAGGCCCAGGGGACAATCAGCCCCAGCATTTT.

The chain is built from TRBV19 and TRBJ2-1, with TRBD2 as a possible D gene (6 bases). Germline CDR1 reads LNHDA; CDR2 reads SQIVND (reference sequence). The CDR3 covers 14 residues. Deletions cut 1 base from V and 4 bases from J, with 8 bases between. CDR3 sequence: CASSIAGAYNEQFF. The CDR3 DNA reads TGTGCCAGTAGTATAGCGGGAGCTTACAATGAGCAGTTCTTC.

A remark on this clone: The same CDR3 also results from other DNA sequences found in this sample. The chain carries TRBV30 and TRBJ2-7; D uncertain. Germline values: CDR1 GTSNPN, CDR2 SVGIG (reference sequence). The CDR3 is 12 residues long. The V gene lost 2 bases and the J gene lost 2 bases, with 7 bases spanning the gap. CDR3 in amino acids: CAWSPQAYEQYF. CDR3 bases: TGTGCCTGGAGTCCGCAGGCCTACGAGCAGTACTTC.

V and J are TRBV5-4 and TRBJ1-1; perhaps TRBD1 as D (5 bases). The CDR3 contains 15 residues. Germline V gene lookup returns CDR1 SGHNT and CDR2 YYREEE (reference sequence). V was clipped by 4 bases and J by 1 base, with 14 bases between them. CDR3 nucleotide sequence: TGTGCCAGCAGCCCTCTCGGGACTCCGAACACTGAAGCTTTCTTT. Translated, it gives CASSPLGTPNTEAFF. Full variable domain (remainder filled in from reference TRBV5-4 and TRBJ1-1): ETGVTQSPTHLIKTRGQQVTLRCSSQSGHNTVSWYQQALGQGPQFIFQYYREEENGRGNFPPRFSGLQFPNYSSELNVNALELDDSALYLCASSPLGTPNTEAFFGQGTRLTVV.

The V gene is TRBV4-1, the J gene TRBJ2-7; 9 nucleotides line up with TRBD1. The J segment lost 3 bases and the V segment lost 2 bases, leaving 8 bases of the junction unmatched. The CDR3 loop spans 16 amino acids. Germline V gene lookup returns CDR1 MGHRA and CDR2 YSYEKL. The CDR3 nucleotides are TGCGCCAGCAGCCAAATCCCGGGACAGGGAAACTACGAGCAGTACTTC. Its translation is CASSQIPGQGNYEQYF.

This clone was observed a handful of times. The rearrangement joins TRBV7-9 to TRBJ2-7; 7 nucleotides agree with TRBD1. The CDR3 covers 16 residues. The germline gives CDR1 SEHNR, CDR2 FQNEAQ (reference sequence). Trimming took 4 bases from V and 0 from J; bases not matched to a gene: 9. CDR3 in amino acids: CASSSRDRASSYEQYF. For the CDR3, the DNA is TGTGCCAGCAGCTCCAGAGACAGGGCTAGCTCCTACGAGCAGTACTTC.

This chain joins TRBV4-3 and TRBJ2-7; TRBD2 agrees at 8 bases. J was trimmed by 5 bases and V by 0 bases; bases with no gene match: 9. The length of the CDR3 is 16 residues. Germline V CDR1 and CDR2: LGHNA, YSLEER. The CDR3 sequence is CASSQDPGGPSDEQYF. CDR3 nucleotides: TGCGCCAGCAGCCAAGATCCGGGAGGGCCATCTGACGAGCAGTACTTC.

This chain joins TRBV27 and TRBJ2-7; TRBD1 matches at 7 bases. This CDR3 is 15 amino acids long. The germline gives CDR1 MNHEY, CDR2 SMNVEV (reference sequence). V gave up 5 bases and J gave up 0 bases; unmatched junction bases: 7. Here the CDR3 reads CASSERGPSSYEQYF. In DNA, the CDR3 is TGTGCCAGCAGTGAGAGGGGGCCTAGCTCCTACGAGCAGTACTTC.

This chain links TRBV7-2 with TRBJ2-7; D not certain. The CDR3 spans 14 residues. The germline V gene encodes CDR1 SGHTA and CDR2 FQGNSA. V lost 5 bases and J lost 6, with 17 bases in between. Here the CDR3 reads CASSPAGMAGEQYF. The CDR3 coding sequence is TGTGCCAGCAGCCCCGCAGGAATGGCCGGCGAGCAGTACTTC.

This clone has just one count. The V and J genes are TRBV19 and TRBJ1-5; D gene ambiguous. V was clipped by 1 base and J by 2 bases, with 9 bases between them. This CDR3 has 15 amino acids. Germline lookup yields CDR1 LNHDA and CDR2 SQIVND (reference sequence). CDR3 loop: CASSIGLRGNQPQHF. The DNA for the CDR3 is TGTGCCAGTAGTATAGGGCTTCGTGGCAATCAGCCCCAGCATTTT.

V gene TRBV28 combines with J gene TRBJ2-5, with 9 bases identical to TRBD1. Per germline, CDR1 MDHEN and CDR2 SYDVKM. The CDR3 spans 15 residues. J lost 4 bases, V lost 4 bases, and 7 bases had no gene match. This CDR3 reads CASSSRTGARETQYF. In nucleotides, the CDR3 is TGTGCCAGCAGTTCCCGGACAGGGGCCCGAGAGACCCAGTACTTC.

The CDR3 DNA sequence: TGTGCCAGCAGCCCTAGCGGTTCACTCGTTGGAGAGACCCAGTACTTC. It translates to CASSPSGSLVGETQYF. The chain carries TRBV7-9 and TRBJ2-5; 7 bases align to TRBD2. The trim removed 5 bases at V and 4 bases at J, leaving 13 bases unmatched. Germline CDR1 and CDR2: SEHNR and FQNEAQ (reference sequence). This CDR3 is built from 16 residues.

The chain has TRBV6-5 and TRBJ2-1; the D gene is possibly TRBD1 (5 bases). The CDR3 is made up of 15 amino acids. Trimming stripped 0 bases from V and 8 bases from J, with 14 bases between. Germline V lookup: CDR1 MNHEY, CDR2 SVGAGI. CDR3 amino acids: CASSYSGPTRDEQFF. The DNA of the CDR3 is TGTGCCAGCAGTTACTCGGGGCCCACCCGGGATGAGCAGTTCTTC.

CDR3 nucleotides: TGCAGCGGCGGGTCGGGCTATAATGAAAAACTGTTTTTT. Its protein is CSGGSGYNEKLFF. The V call is TRBV29-1, the J call TRBJ1-4; no firm D call. CDR3 size: 13 residues. Germline CDR1 is SQVTM and CDR2 is ANQGSEA. V gave up 7 bases and J gave up 4 bases, with 13 bases separating them.

CDR3 sequence (DNA): TGTGCCAGCAGTTTTCAGGGCTTAAATCAGCCCCAGCATTTT. Its translation: CASSFQGLNQPQHF. The chain is built from TRBV27 and TRBJ1-5; D is possibly TRBD1 (5 bases). The CDR3 has 14 amino acids. Germline V gene data show CDR1 as MNHEY and CDR2 as SMNVEV (reference sequence). V lost 3 bases to trimming and J lost 4 bases, with 10 bases between them.

The chain links TRBV29-1 to TRBJ1-4; 8 bases match TRBD1. The germline V gene has CDR1 SQVTM and CDR2 ANQGSEA. The length of the CDR3 is 14 residues. The junction had 10 bases not matched to a gene; V was cut back by 6 bases and J by 7 bases. The CDR3 sequence is CSVRDRGRGEKLFF. CDR3 nucleotide sequence: TGCAGCGTCCGAGACAGGGGCAGAGGTGAAAAACTGTTTTTT.

The DNA of the CDR3 is TGCGCCAGCAGCCAGAGGCGGACAGGGTCCAACTCTGGAAACACCATATATTTT. As protein: CASSQRRTGSNSGNTIYF. J is TRBJ1-3 and V is TRBV5-1, with 8 bases fitting TRBD1. CDR1 and CDR2 (germline): SGHRS, YFSETQ. V lost 4 bases, J lost 0 bases, and 12 bases stayed unmatched. CDR3 length equals 18 residues.

The genes are TRBV7-8 and TRBJ2-7; 9 bases fit TRBD2. V was clipped by 5 bases and J by 2 bases; unmatched bases: 1. Germline V gene sequence: CDR1 SGHVS, CDR2 FQNEAQ. This CDR3 contains 13 residues. CDR3 residues: CASSASGAYEQYF. The CDR3 region has the DNA TGTGCCAGCAGCGCTAGCGGGGCCTACGAGCAGTACTTC.

The chain carries TRBV5-4 and TRBJ2-7; 10 nucleotides line up with TRBD1. J lost 2 bases, V lost 2 bases, and 4 bases had no gene match. The CDR3 spans 15 residues. CDR1 SGHNT and CDR2 YYREEE come from the germline V gene (reference sequence). CDR3 protein: CASSFGGTGAYEQYF. The CDR3 bases are TGTGCCAGCAGCTTTGGCGGGACAGGGGCCTACGAGCAGTACTTC. Complete variable domain (other parts from reference TRBV5-4 and TRBJ2-7): ETGVTQSPTHLIKTRGQQVTLRCSSQSGHNTVSWYQQALGQGPQFIFQYYREEENGRGNFPPRFSGLQFPNYSSELNVNALELDDSALYLCASSFGGTGAYEQYFGPGTRLTVT.

V usage is TRBV30 and J usage is TRBJ1-5; a weak D match, TRBD1 (6 bases). This CDR3 has 15 residues. The V end lost 0 bases, the J end lost 6 bases, and 15 bases lay between the germline ends. Germline assignment: CDR1 GTSNPN and CDR2 SVGIG (reference sequence). The CDR3 region has the DNA TGTGCCTGGAGTGTTTCGGGGGGCGAAGGTCAGCCCCAGCATTTT. Translated: CAWSVSGGEGQPQHF.

V usage is TRBV5-1 and J usage is TRBJ1-3; possibly TRBD1 for D (6 bases). This CDR3 is built from 14 residues. V was clipped by 4 bases and J by 0 bases, with 8 bases between them. The germline V gene encodes CDR1 SGHRS and CDR2 YFSETQ. CDR3: CASSQDSSGNTIYF. The CDR3 nucleotides read TGCGCCAGCAGCCAGGACAGCTCTGGAAACACCATATATTTT.

The chain recombines TRBV7-2 with TRBJ1-6; 7 positions match TRBD1. Germline CDR1 SGHTA, CDR2 FQGNSA. J was trimmed by 4 bases and V by 6 bases; bases with no gene match: 6. This CDR3 has 15 residues. CDR3 sequence: CASRQGGGYNSPLHF. CDR3 coding DNA: TGTGCCAGCAGGCAGGGGGGAGGTTATAATTCACCCCTCCACTTT.

This clone turned up a few times. J is TRBJ2-2 and V is TRBV13; the match to TRBD2 covers 9 bases. The germline V gene encodes CDR1 PRHDT and CDR2 FYEKMQ (reference sequence). The CDR3 has 18 residues. Trimming removed 5 bases from V and 0 bases from J; junction bases left unmatched: 10. The CDR3 loop is CASSVAGVTWANTGELFF. Written as DNA, the CDR3 is TGTGCCAGCAGCGTAGCGGGAGTGACGTGGGCGAACACCGGGGAGCTGTTTTTT.

On this clone: Other DNA sequences of this sample code for an identical CDR3. The genes are TRBV5-4 and TRBJ2-5; 8 bases are a match to TRBD1. This CDR3 has 14 residues. Trimming cost V 1 base and J 3 bases; bases outside gene matches: 2. Per the germline V gene, CDR1 is SGHNT and CDR2 is YYREEE (reference sequence). The CDR3 nucleotides are TGTGCCAGCAGCTTGCAGGGGGCGGAAGAGACCCAGTACTTC. This encodes CASSLQGAEETQYF.

The chain links TRBV5-1 to TRBJ1-5; TRBD1 aligns across 12 bases. The CDR3 runs 15 residues. Germline V lookup: CDR1 SGHRS, CDR2 YFSETQ. Trimming cost V 4 bases and J 7 bases; bases outside gene matches: 6. DNA for the CDR3: TGCGCCAGCAGCCTGGGACAGGGGGCAGGGCAGCCCCAGCATTTT. Residues: CASSLGQGAGQPQHF.

The chain carries TRBV7-2 and TRBJ2-7; 7 nucleotides align to TRBD2. V shed 1 base, J shed 5 bases, and the junction held 5 bases outside the gene matches. The CDR3 is 14 residues long. The germline CDR1 and CDR2 sequences are SGHTA and FQGNSA. As DNA, the CDR3 is TGTGCCAGCAGCTTAGGCGGGAGTTCCAACGAGCAGTACTTC. It translates to CASSLGGSSNEQYF.

The V and J genes are TRBV6-5 and TRBJ1-1; 7 positions match TRBD1. Per germline, CDR1 MNHEY and CDR2 SVGAGI. The V gene end was trimmed by 11 bases and the J gene end by 1 base; junction bases not matched to a gene: 7. This CDR3 is built from 13 residues. CDR3 nucleotide sequence: TGTGCCTGTCCGGGACAGAGGAACACTGAAGCTTTCTTT. As protein: CACPGQRNTEAFF.

For the CDR3, the DNA is TGTGCCAGCAGCTTAGTATTGCGGGAGGACAATGAGCAGTTCTTC. It translates to CASSLVLREDNEQFF. The chain links TRBV11-2 to TRBJ2-1, with 8 bases aligning to TRBD2. In germline, CDR1 is SGHAT, CDR2 FQNNGV. CDR3 length: 15 residues. After removal of 1 base from V and 5 bases from J, the junction contained 4 bases not matched to a gene.

This clone appeared a single time. The chain links TRBV10-3 to TRBJ2-7; the match to TRBD1 covers 7 bases. The CDR3 has 13 amino acids. Trimming removed 3 bases from V and 6 bases from J; junction bases left unmatched: 5. Germline CDR1 and CDR2: ENHRY and SYGVKD. The CDR3, as DNA: TGTGCCATCAGTGACCGGGACAGATTCGAGCAGTACTTC. Protein: CAISDRDRFEQYF.

This clone came up a few times. At one end, the junction sequence differs from germline, possibly due to a read error. The chain joins TRBV7-3 to TRBJ1-1; 7 positions agree with TRBD1. Looked up from germline, CDR1 is SGHTA and CDR2 is FQGTGA. This CDR3 has 14 residues. CDR3: CASSLNTRDRKPFF. The CDR3 bases are TGTGCCAGCAGTTTAAACACCCGGGACAGAAAGCCTTTCTTT.

V gene TRBV7-3 combines with J gene TRBJ2-1; a weak D match, TRBD2 (5 bases). V shed 5 bases and J shed 2 bases, with 13 bases lying between them. CDR3 length: 15 residues. Germline V gene sequence: CDR1 SGHTA, CDR2 FQGTGA. The CDR3 protein is CASSPLSGAYNEQFF. The CDR3 DNA follows: TGTGCCAGCAGCCCACTAAGCGGAGCCTACAATGAGCAGTTCTTC.

The chain's CDR3 is CASSLAGGGYTF. CDR3 in DNA: TGTGCCAGCAGCTTAGCCGGGGGTGGCTACACCTTC. V usage is TRBV11-2 and J usage is TRBJ1-2; D possibly corresponds to TRBD1 (5 bases). The CDR3 has 12 residues. Germline values: CDR1 SGHAT, CDR2 FQNNGV. V dropped 1 base and J dropped 7 bases, with 7 bases sitting between them. Complete variable domain (other parts from reference TRBV11-2 and TRBJ1-2): EAGVAQSPRYKIIEKRQSVAFWCNPISGHATLYWYQQILGQGPKLLIQFQNNGVVDDSQLPKDRFSAERLKGVDSTLKIQPAKLEDSAVYLCASSLAGGGYTFGSGTRLTVV.